These 8 T cell receptor beta chains were sequenced from one sample in a study of T cells in localized non-small cell lung cancer (dated by TCRdb to 2018 to 2021). The library was prepared using the immunoSEQ multiplex PCR assay. Entries here come from immuneACCESS through TCRdb and include only in-frame sequences with V and J called. Some clones fail to appear in such tables; in the studies checked, an unresolved V gene covers under half of the shortfall, and the cause of the remainder is unknown. This sample gives some 33,000 clones in total; about 89% of them show up just once. The ten largest clonotypes hold 4.5% to 7% of the sample. Sequencing used PBMCs, obtained before any cancer treatment. The receptors were sampled from a man aged 40-75 years with stage II lung adenocarcinoma.

The genes are TRBV20-1 and TRBJ2-7; 10 nucleotides line up with TRBD1. The CDR3 loop spans 11 amino acids. Germline V lookup: CDR1 DFQATT, CDR2 SNEGSKA (reference sequence). CDR3 DNA: TGCAGCCCGGGACAGGGGAACGAGCAGTACTTC. It specifies CSPGQGNEQYF.

This clone has just one count. The rearrangement links TRBV12-5 to TRBJ2-1; TRBD2 agrees at 12 bases. V gave up 1 base and J gave up 4 bases; unmatched junction bases: 5. CDR3 size: 17 residues. Germline V lookup: CDR1 LGHNT, CDR2 FRNRAP. The CDR3 coding sequence is TGTGCTAGTGGTTTGGCCCCGACTAGCGGGGGATACAATGAGCAGTTCTTC. Protein sequence: CASGLAPTSGGYNEQFF. Filled out from reference TRBV12-5 and TRBJ2-1, the complete variable domain reads DARVTQTPRHKVTEMGQEVTMRCQPILGHNTVFWYRQTMMQGLELLAYFRNRAPLDDSGMPKDRFSAEMPDATLATLKIQPSEPRDSAVYFCASGLAPTSGGYNEQFFGPGTRLTVL.

This clone occurred once. This chain links TRBV7-2 with TRBJ2-5; unclear D gene. Trimming removed 2 bases from V and 2 bases from J, with 6 bases in between. Germline V gene sequence: CDR1 SGHTA, CDR2 FQGNSA. The CDR3 extends over 13 amino acids. This CDR3 is CASSLWQQETQYF. DNA of the CDR3: TGTGCCAGCAGCTTATGGCAGCAAGAGACCCAGTACTTC.

The chain joins TRBV11-2 to TRBJ1-1; D unresolved. Germline V gives CDR1 SGHAT, CDR2 FQNNGV. The germline V and J ends were trimmed by 4 bases and 1 base, with 7 bases remaining between them. CDR3 length equals 13 residues. The CDR3 DNA sequence: TGTGCCAGCAGCTGGCGGGGGAACACTGAAGCTTTCTTT. Translating it yields CASSWRGNTEAFF.

This rearrangement joins TRBV5-4 to TRBJ2-5, with D possibly being TRBD1 (7 bases). V was cut by 3 bases and J by 2 bases, with 14 bases left in between. The CDR3 loop spans 15 amino acids. Germline assignment: CDR1 SGHNT and CDR2 YYREEE (reference sequence). The CDR3 region has the DNA TGTGCCAGCAGCTCCCAGGGGGGACCGCAAGAGACCCAGTACTTC. Residues: CASSSQGGPQETQYF.

V is TRBV10-1 and J is TRBJ1-1; possible D gene TRBD1, 6 bases. V lost 4 bases and J lost 4, with 13 bases in between. CDR1 and CDR2 from the germline V gene are WNHNN and SYGVQD (reference sequence). This CDR3 region has 14 residues. In DNA form, the CDR3 reads TGCGCCAGCAGTGTGAGCAGGGGCACCACTGAAGCTTTCTTT. This encodes CASSVSRGTTEAFF.

The chain employs TRBV7-9 and TRBJ2-1; 8 bases match TRBD2. Germline V gene lookup returns CDR1 SEHNR and CDR2 FQNEAQ (reference sequence). After removal of 5 bases from V and 8 bases from J, the junction contained 14 bases not matched to a gene. This CDR3 contains 16 residues. CDR3 bases: TGTGCCAGCAGCCCTCAAGGACTAGCCTCTCAGCATGAGCAGTTCTTC. Translated: CASSPQGLASQHEQFF.

The chain is built from TRBV4-1 and TRBJ2-5; D remains ambiguous. The CDR3 runs to 17 residues. V gave up 0 bases and J gave up 4 bases, with 18 bases separating them. Germline V lookup: CDR1 MGHRA, CDR2 YSYEKL. CDR3 nucleotides: TGCGCCAGCAGCCAAGAAGTTTCCATTGTCACCGGAGAGACCCAGTACTTC. Translated, it gives CASSQEVSIVTGETQYF.